These T cell receptor beta chains were read from a single sample in a study of T cell repertoires in cytomegalovirus infection. No antigens are known for them. MiXCR, applied by TCRdb to the reads, yields one record per CDR3 protein. The sample contains about 500,000 distinct CDR3 sequences, around 35% of which appear only once. The source was cultured PBMCs, collected from culture after CMV antigen stimulation. The receptors derive from a human donor in good health (CMV status not recorded). Some clones in this sample may be carry-over from other donors' samples. CDR3s include the opening cysteine and the closing phenylalanine or tryptophan. A D gene is named only where the DNA matches it firmly. Only part of the rows carry a size: once, few, many, or a class if the clone is expanded.

clone size: few; V gene: TRBV6-2/TRBV6-3; J gene: TRBJ2-2; D gene: -; CDR3 DNA: TGTGCCAGCAGTCCGGCCCGGTCGGGGGAGCTGTTTTTT; CDR3 protein: CASSPARSGELFF
clone size: -; V gene: TRBV7-2; J gene: TRBJ2-7; D gene: TRBD1; CDR3 DNA: TGTGCCAGCAGCGTGAGGACAGGGTACTACGAGCAGTACTTC; CDR3 protein: CASSVRTGYYEQYF
clone size: -; V gene: TRBV27; J gene: TRBJ1-2; D gene: TRBD1; CDR3 DNA: TGTGCCAGCAGTATGGGACAGGGATTTTCTGGCTACACCTTC; CDR3 protein: CASSMGQGFSGYTF
clone size: -; V gene: TRBV27; J gene: TRBJ2-5; D gene: TRBD2; CDR3 DNA: TGTGCCAGCAGTTTATCGGCTAGCGGGAGATTCGGGGCTGAGACCCAGTACTTC; CDR3 protein: CASSLSASGRFGAETQYF
clone size: -; V gene: TRBV18; J gene: TRBJ2-6; D gene: TRBD1; CDR3 DNA: TGTGCCAGCTCACCCTATATACAGGGGATCTCTGGGGCCAACGTCCTGACTTTC; CDR3 protein: CASSPYIQGISGANVLTF
clone size: few; V gene: TRBV5-1; J gene: TRBJ2-2; D gene: -; CDR3 DNA: TGCGCCAGCAGCTATGGAGCGGACACCGGGGAGCTGTTTTTT; CDR3 protein: CASSYGADTGELFF
clone size: few; V gene: TRBV7-9; J gene: TRBJ2-6; D gene: -; CDR3 DNA: TGTGCCAGCAGCTCAAAAGTGGGAGCTGGGGCCAACGTCCTGACTTTC; CDR3 protein: CASSSKVGAGANVLTF
clone size: -; V gene: TRBV14; J gene: TRBJ2-7; D gene: -; CDR3 DNA: TGTGCCAGCAGCCAAACGGGGCAGGGCCCCTCCTACGAGCAGTACTTC; CDR3 protein: CASSQTGQGPSYEQYF
clone size: -; V gene: TRBV28; J gene: TRBJ1-1; D gene: TRBD1; CDR3 DNA: TGTGCCAGCAGTTTCTTATCCGGGACAGGAATAGCTTTCTTT; CDR3 protein: CASSFLSGTGIAFF
clone size: few; V gene: TRBV6-5; J gene: TRBJ1-1; D gene: TRBD1; CDR3 DNA: TGTGCCACGAAGGGACAGGGATTTACTGAAGCTTTCTTT; CDR3 protein: CATKGQGFTEAFF
clone size: few; V gene: TRBV7-2; J gene: TRBJ1-6; D gene: TRBD1; CDR3 DNA: TGTGCCAGCAGCCTAGTCGTGGGGCATTTGACAGGGAGTTCACCCCTCCACTTT; CDR3 protein: CASSLVVGHLTGSSPLHF
clone size: -; V gene: TRBV20-1; J gene: TRBJ2-5; D gene: TRBD2; CDR3 DNA: TGCAGTGCTAGGCGGGAGCAGGCCCAGTACTTC; CDR3 protein: CSARREQAQYF
clone size: few; V gene: TRBV19; J gene: TRBJ1-5; D gene: -; CDR3 DNA: TGTGCCAGTAGTATCTTGACCGCCGGCGATCAGCCCCAGCATTTT; CDR3 protein: CASSILTAGDQPQHF
clone size: -; V gene: TRBV28; J gene: TRBJ2-5; D gene: TRBD1; CDR3 DNA: TGTGCCAGCAGTTTCTCCAGGGGGCAAGAGACCCAGTACTTC; CDR3 protein: CASSFSRGQETQYF
clone size: -; V gene: TRBV7-2; J gene: TRBJ2-5; D gene: -; CDR3 DNA: TGTGCCAGCAGCGTACCGGTGGAAGAGACCCAGTACTTC; CDR3 protein: CASSVPVEETQYF
clone size: few; V gene: TRBV20-1; J gene: TRBJ1-1; D gene: TRBD1; CDR3 DNA: TGCAGTGCTTACCCGGGACAGGGGAACACTGAAGCTTTCTTT; CDR3 protein: CSAYPGQGNTEAFF
clone size: many; V gene: TRBV7-2; J gene: TRBJ2-3; D gene: TRBD2; CDR3 DNA: TGTGCCAGCAGCTTAGTGGTAGCGGGAGGGGGCACAGATACGCAGTATTTT; CDR3 protein: CASSLVVAGGGTDTQYF
clone size: -; V gene: TRBV5-5; J gene: TRBJ2-1; D gene: -; CDR3 DNA: TGTGCCAGCAGCCCTACCGGGACCCCCTACAATGAGCAGTTCTTC; CDR3 protein: CASSPTGTPYNEQFF
clone size: -; V gene: TRBV27; J gene: TRBJ1-4; D gene: -; CDR3 DNA: TGTGCCAGTGCCCGATGGAGAACGAATGAAAAACTGTTTTTT; CDR3 protein: CASARWRTNEKLFF
clone size: -; V gene: TRBV6-1; J gene: TRBJ2-1; D gene: -; CDR3 DNA: TGTGCCAGCAGACCAGAGAGGGCTAGCTCCTACAATGAGCAGTTCTTC; CDR3 protein: CASRPERASSYNEQFF
clone size: few; V gene: TRBV6-5; J gene: TRBJ1-3; D gene: -; CDR3 DNA: TGTGCCAGCAGTTACTCTGCGTACTCTGGAAACACCATATATTTT; CDR3 protein: CASSYSAYSGNTIYF
clone size: -; V gene: TRBV29-1; J gene: TRBJ2-5; D gene: TRBD2; CDR3 DNA: TGCAGCGCCCTCGGGCTAGCGGGAGGGGGGGAGACCCAGTACTTC; CDR3 protein: CSALGLAGGGETQYF
clone size: once; V gene: TRBV6-6; J gene: TRBJ2-3; D gene: -; CDR3 DNA: TGTGCCAGCAGGAGAACCCAGGATACGCAGTATTTT; CDR3 protein: CASRRTQDTQYF
clone size: -; V gene: TRBV11-2; J gene: TRBJ1-6; D gene: TRBD1; CDR3 DNA: TGTGCCAGCAGCTTAGAACCCCTTAGGGACAGGGGAACGAATTCACCCCTCCACTTT; CDR3 protein: CASSLEPLRDRGTNSPLHF
clone size: few; V gene: TRBV28; J gene: TRBJ1-6; D gene: TRBD1; CDR3 DNA: TGTGCCAGCAGAGGGGGACAGGGTTATTCACCCCTCCACTTT; CDR3 protein: CASRGGQGYSPLHF
clone size: -; V gene: TRBV4-1; J gene: TRBJ1-1; D gene: -; CDR3 DNA: TGCGCCAGCAGGGGTCTTCTCCGGAACACTGAAGCTTTCTTT; CDR3 protein: CASRGLLRNTEAFF
clone size: many; V gene: TRBV6-1; J gene: TRBJ1-6; D gene: -; CDR3 DNA: TGTGCCAGCAGTTGGCGGACGGAGAGCTCCTATAATTCACCCCTCCACTTT; CDR3 protein: CASSWRTESSYNSPLHF
clone size: -; V gene: TRBV19; J gene: TRBJ1-1; D gene: TRBD1; CDR3 DNA: TGTGCCAGTAGTGTACAGGGGTTCTCCTCTTTGAACACTGAAGCTTTCTTT; CDR3 protein: CASSVQGFSSLNTEAFF
clone size: -; V gene: TRBV7-8; J gene: TRBJ2-2; D gene: TRBD2; CDR3 DNA: TGTGCCAGCAGCCTACTCGCGGGAGGGCCCGGGGAGCTGTTTTTT; CDR3 protein: CASSLLAGGPGELFF
clone size: many; V gene: TRBV7-2; J gene: TRBJ2-5; D gene: -; CDR3 DNA: TGTGCCAGCAGCCAAACGGGTGTTGGGACCCAGTACTTC; CDR3 protein: CASSQTGVGTQYF
clone size: few; V gene: TRBV7-6; J gene: TRBJ1-1; D gene: -; CDR3 DNA: TGTGCCAGCAGCCGCAACCCAGACACTGAAGCTTTCTTT; CDR3 protein: CASSRNPDTEAFF
clone size: -; V gene: TRBV7-2; J gene: TRBJ2-5; D gene: -; CDR3 DNA: TGTGCCAGCAGCTATCCGACGGAGACCCAGTACTTC; CDR3 protein: CASSYPTETQYF
clone size: -; V gene: TRBV2; J gene: TRBJ2-3; D gene: TRBD1; CDR3 DNA: TGTGCCAGCAGCCCCGGGACAGGGGGCTGGGATACGCAGTATTTT; CDR3 protein: CASSPGTGGWDTQYF
clone size: -; V gene: TRBV4-3; J gene: TRBJ2-7; D gene: TRBD2; CDR3 DNA: TGCGCCAGCAGCCAGGGGATCCGGACTAGCGGGAGGGCGCGTCCCTACGAGCAGTACTTC; CDR3 protein: CASSQGIRTSGRARPYEQYF
clone size: -; V gene: TRBV12-3/TRBV12-4; J gene: TRBJ2-4; D gene: -; CDR3 DNA: TGTGCCAGCAGTGGAGAAGGGGCCCCCGGGTACTTC; CDR3 protein: CASSGEGAPGYF
clone size: -; V gene: TRBV5-1; J gene: TRBJ2-7; D gene: -; CDR3 DNA: TGCGCCAGCAGCTTGGCCGAGGACTACGAGCAGTACTTC; CDR3 protein: CASSLAEDYEQYF
clone size: -; V gene: TRBV28; J gene: TRBJ2-1; D gene: TRBD2; CDR3 DNA: TGTGCCAGCCGGGGACTACCCCTCAATGAGCAGTTCTTC; CDR3 protein: CASRGLPLNEQFF
clone size: few; V gene: TRBV5-3; J gene: TRBJ2-3; D gene: -; CDR3 DNA: TGTGCCAGCAGCGTTCCGCCTCGTATGGATACGCAGTATTTT; CDR3 protein: CASSVPPRMDTQYF
clone size: few; V gene: TRBV7-2; J gene: TRBJ2-3; D gene: TRBD2; CDR3 DNA: TGTGCCGGACAACTAGCGGGAGGCACAGATACGCAGTATTTT; CDR3 protein: CAGQLAGGTDTQYF
clone size: -; V gene: TRBV10-3; J gene: TRBJ2-3; D gene: -; CDR3 DNA: TGTGCCATCAGTGAGTCGTGGGGGCAGGATACGCAGTATTTT; CDR3 protein: CAISESWGQDTQYF
clone size: few; V gene: TRBV7-2; J gene: TRBJ2-7; D gene: -; CDR3 DNA: TGTGCCAGCAGTCCCACCCCGCCTTACGAGCAGTACTTC; CDR3 protein: CASSPTPPYEQYF
clone size: few; V gene: TRBV2; J gene: TRBJ1-5; D gene: -; CDR3 DNA: TGTGCCAGCAGTGGGGGGGCGAGCAATCAGCCCCAGCATTTT; CDR3 protein: CASSGGASNQPQHF
clone size: few; V gene: TRBV12-3/TRBV12-4; J gene: TRBJ1-2; D gene: TRBD1; CDR3 DNA: TGTGCCAGCAGTTTGAAACAGGGGTTATACGCTAGTGGCTACACCTTC; CDR3 protein: CASSLKQGLYASGYTF
clone size: -; V gene: TRBV10-3; J gene: TRBJ1-6; D gene: TRBD1; CDR3 DNA: TGTGCCATCAGTGATCCCCCGGGACAGGACAATTCACCCCTCCACTTT; CDR3 protein: CAISDPPGQDNSPLHF
clone size: few; V gene: TRBV7-2; J gene: TRBJ2-2; D gene: -; CDR3 DNA: TGTGCCAGCAGCTTCGCGCCGGCCGGGGAGCTGTTTTTT; CDR3 protein: CASSFAPAGELFF
clone size: -; V gene: TRBV6-6; J gene: TRBJ1-5; D gene: -; CDR3 DNA: TGTGCACCACCGGGGGTTGGTTGGCCCCAGCATTTT; CDR3 protein: CAPPGVGWPQHF
clone size: few; V gene: TRBV10-3; J gene: TRBJ1-1; D gene: -; CDR3 DNA: TGTGCCATCAGTGTTCAGGGGACCACTGAAGCTTTCTTT; CDR3 protein: CAISVQGTTEAFF
clone size: -; V gene: TRBV7-6; J gene: TRBJ1-1; D gene: -; CDR3 DNA: TGTGCCAGCAGCTTAGAAGCCGGGTCCACTGAAGCTTTCTTT; CDR3 protein: CASSLEAGSTEAFF
clone size: -; V gene: TRBV7-9; J gene: TRBJ2-7; D gene: TRBD2; CDR3 DNA: TGTGCCAGCAGCACAAGACTAGCTGGCGAGCAGTACTTC; CDR3 protein: CASSTRLAGEQYF
clone size: few; V gene: TRBV7-2; J gene: TRBJ1-2; D gene: -; CDR3 DNA: TGTGCCAGCTATATCATTATGGCTGGCTACACCTTC; CDR3 protein: CASYIIMAGYTF
clone size: -; V gene: TRBV14; J gene: TRBJ2-7; D gene: -; CDR3 DNA: TGTGCCAGCAGCCAAGAGGGACGTCCGGGAAGCGAGCAGTACTTC; CDR3 protein: CASSQEGRPGSEQYF
clone size: -; V gene: TRBV7-9; J gene: TRBJ2-1; D gene: TRBD2; CDR3 DNA: TGTGCCAGCAGCCGTCCGGGACTAGCGGCCGGGGAGCAGTTCTTC; CDR3 protein: CASSRPGLAAGEQFF
clone size: -; V gene: TRBV7-8; J gene: TRBJ2-3; D gene: TRBD2; CDR3 DNA: TGTGCCAGCAGCTACCGCAAACTAGCGGGAGTTACAGATACGCAGTATTTT; CDR3 protein: CASSYRKLAGVTDTQYF
clone size: few; V gene: TRBV12-3/TRBV12-4; J gene: TRBJ2-3; D gene: -; CDR3 DNA: TGTGCCAGCAGAATGGACAGCCCAGATACGCAGTATTTT; CDR3 protein: CASRMDSPDTQYF
clone size: few; V gene: TRBV7-9; J gene: TRBJ2-5; D gene: TRBD2; CDR3 DNA: TGTGCCAGCAGCTTAACCGGGACTATCCTTGTGTTGGAGACCCAGTACTTC; CDR3 protein: CASSLTGTILVLETQYF
clone size: many; V gene: TRBV7-8; J gene: TRBJ1-5; D gene: -; CDR3 DNA: TGTGCCAGCAGCTTAGCCAACGGGATCGTAGATCAGCCCCAGCATTTT; CDR3 protein: CASSLANGIVDQPQHF
clone size: -; V gene: TRBV19; J gene: TRBJ2-1; D gene: -; CDR3 DNA: TGTGCCAGTAGTCTGGAGTGGGTATACAATGAGCAGTTCTTC; CDR3 protein: CASSLEWVYNEQFF
clone size: -; V gene: TRBV7-9; J gene: TRBJ1-2; D gene: -; CDR3 DNA: TGTGCCAGCAGCCCGATAACAGGGAATGGCTATGGCTACACCTTC; CDR3 protein: CASSPITGNGYGYTF
clone size: few; V gene: TRBV28; J gene: TRBJ2-3; D gene: -; CDR3 DNA: TGTGCCAGCAGTTCCCATGTTGCTAGCGAAGGCACAGATACGCAGTATTTT; CDR3 protein: CASSSHVASEGTDTQYF